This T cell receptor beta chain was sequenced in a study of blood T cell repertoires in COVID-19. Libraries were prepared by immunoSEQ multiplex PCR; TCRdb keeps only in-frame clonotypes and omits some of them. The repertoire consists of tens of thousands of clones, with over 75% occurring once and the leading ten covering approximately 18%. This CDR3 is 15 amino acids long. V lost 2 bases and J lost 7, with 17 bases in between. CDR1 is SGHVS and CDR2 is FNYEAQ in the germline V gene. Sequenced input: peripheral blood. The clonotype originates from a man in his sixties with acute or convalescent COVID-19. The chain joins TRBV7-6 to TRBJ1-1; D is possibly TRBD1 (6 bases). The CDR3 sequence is CASSLTTGGSGEAFF. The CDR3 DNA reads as TGTGCCAGCAGCTTAACGACAGGCGGATCGGGTGAAGCTTTCTTT.